Following are 2 T cell receptor beta chains from one sample sequenced in a study of sequential checkpoint blockade in melanoma. Treatment described: randomized to nivolumab then ipilimumab (arm A) or the reverse (arm B). TCRdb's copy holds only in-frame clones and misses some; the assay was immunoSEQ multiplex PCR. The sample includes thousands of clones, approximately 17% of them seen just once. The sample here was tumor tissue (inferred from file names), taken from a patient given nivolumab and ipilimumab in sequence. These receptors originate from a human donor with melanoma.

The chain recombines TRBV11-3 with TRBJ2-5, with 9 bases lining up with TRBD2. This CDR3 comprises 14 residues. Germline V CDR1 and CDR2: SGHNT, YENEEA. V shed 6 bases and J 2 bases; nucleotides not matched to a gene: 4. This CDR3 is CASSSTSGQETQYF. For the CDR3, the DNA is TGTGCCAGCAGTTCAACTAGCGGGCAAGAGACCCAGTACTTC.

There are a few counts of this clone. This chain links TRBV10-2 with TRBJ1-1, with 8 bases aligning to TRBD1. With 5 bases clipped from V and 4 bases from J, the junction kept 3 bases outside the gene matches. The CDR3 has 13 residues. Germline V gives CDR1 WSHSY, CDR2 SAAADI. The DNA for the CDR3 is TGCGCCAGCAGTCGGACAGGGCCCACTGAAGCTTTCTTT. Translating gives CASSRTGPTEAFF.